Listed below are T cell receptor beta chains from one sample, sequenced in a study of CD8 T cells in ankylosing spondylitis. One entry per CDR3 protein, called by TCRdb with MiXCR from the 5' RACE reads. The repertoire holds 230,000 or so distinct CDR3 sequences, with 15% to 20% as singletons. The sequencing sample was made of blood, either unsorted or a sorted T cell fraction (not recorded which). The receptors derive from a male donor with ankylosing spondylitis or in good health (not recorded which). Each CDR3 is given with its conserved first and last residue. D genes are given only for firm matches. Where a row states a size, it is once, few, many or the class of an expanded clone; other rows omit it.

D gene	J gene	clone size	V gene	CDR3 DNA	CDR3 protein
TRBD1	TRBJ2-1	NA	TRBV4-1	TGCGCCAGCAGCCACATACAGGGGAATGAGCAGTTCTTC	CASSHIQGNEQFF
TRBD2	TRBJ2-1	few	TRBV5-6	TGTGCCAGCAGCCCGACTAGCAGATCCTACAATGAGCAGTTCTTC	CASSPTSRSYNEQFF
TRBD2	TRBJ2-1	NA	TRBV7-3	TGTGCCAGCGGATACAGGGGGACTAGCGCCAACAATGAGCAGTTCTTC	CASGYRGTSANNEQFF
NA	TRBJ1-1	NA	TRBV9	TGTGCCAGCAGCGCCGTCGGGGGGGGAGGTATCTCTGAAGCTTTCTTT	CASSAVGGGGISEAFF
NA	TRBJ1-1	NA	TRBV29-1	TGCAGCGACGAGAGGGAAACTGAAGCTTTCTTT	CSDERETEAFF
NA	TRBJ2-7	NA	TRBV9	TGTGCCAGCACTCCGGGTAGCGAATACTCCTACGAGCAGTACTTC	CASTPGSEYSYEQYF
TRBD1	TRBJ2-7	few	TRBV20-1	TGCAGTGCTAGAGATGTCACGGGGACAGACTACGAGCAGTACTTC	CSARDVTGTDYEQYF
TRBD2	TRBJ2-7	NA	TRBV20-1	TGCAGTGCGGTAAAGGGGGGGACTAGTAGAAACGAGCAGTACTTC	CSAVKGGTSRNEQYF
NA	TRBJ2-3	many	TRBV12-3/TRBV12-4	TGTGCCAGCAATTTATATAGCACAGATACGCAGTATTTT	CASNLYSTDTQYF
NA	TRBJ1-4	NA	TRBV2	TGTGCCAGCATAAAGGGGGACTCCTGGGAAAAACTGTTTTTT	CASIKGDSWEKLFF
TRBD2	TRBJ2-1	few	TRBV9	TGTGCCAGCAGCGGAGGACTAGCGGGAGGCCGGGATGAGCAGTTCTTC	CASSGGLAGGRDEQFF
TRBD1	TRBJ1-1	NA	TRBV18	TGTGCCAGCTCACCACCGCCCGGACAGGGGGTATTCTCTGAAGCTTTCTTT	CASSPPPGQGVFSEAFF
TRBD1	TRBJ1-1	few	TRBV7-9	TGTGCCAGCAGCTCCTACCCCGCGGGACAGATGGTTGAAGCTTTCTTT	CASSSYPAGQMVEAFF
TRBD2	TRBJ2-7	few	TRBV4-1	TGCGCCAGCAGCCAAATGGGGGCTAGCGGGACGACCTACGAGCAGTACTTC	CASSQMGASGTTYEQYF
NA	TRBJ2-7	NA	TRBV5-1	TGCGCCAGCAGCTTTGGTGGACTACCAAGTGAGCAGTACTTC	CASSFGGLPSEQYF
NA	TRBJ1-5	NA	TRBV6-1	TGTGCCAGCAGTAGTACAGGGACTTATAGCAATCAGCCCCAGCATTTT	CASSSTGTYSNQPQHF
NA	TRBJ2-2	NA	TRBV10-1	TGCGCCAGCAGTGAGGGCGTTTCGAACACCGGGGAGCTGTTTTTT	CASSEGVSNTGELFF
NA	TRBJ1-1	few	TRBV3-1	TGTGCCAGCAGTCCCCCGGGACGGGAAGCTTTCTTT	CASSPPGREAFF
TRBD1	TRBJ2-7	many	TRBV10-3	TGTGCCATCAGTGAGGGGACAGGATACTACGAGCAGTACTTC	CAISEGTGYYEQYF
NA	TRBJ2-7	few	TRBV12-3/TRBV12-4	TGTGCCAGCACAGACGGAGGGGATTCTTTCTACGAGCAGTACTTC	CASTDGGDSFYEQYF
NA	TRBJ2-1	many	TRBV7-6	TGTGCCAGCAGCCGATACGAACCCAATGAGCAGTTCTTC	CASSRYEPNEQFF
NA	TRBJ2-7	many	TRBV2	TGTGCCAGCCGCGGAGGGCCCTACGAGCAGTACTTC	CASRGGPYEQYF
NA	TRBJ2-3	few	TRBV18	TGTGCCAGCTCACCAAGGACAGAGAGCACAGATACGCAGTATTTT	CASSPRTESTDTQYF
NA	TRBJ1-4	few	TRBV27	TGTGCCAGCAGTTTTGGGGGGTCGGAAAAACTGTTTTTT	CASSFGGSEKLFF
TRBD1	TRBJ1-2	NA	TRBV9	TGTGCCAGCAGCGGATACAGGGGTTGGTTGTCCTATGGCTACACCTTC	CASSGYRGWLSYGYTF
TRBD2	TRBJ2-1	few	TRBV6-1	TGTGCCAGCAGCCTGCCGGGGGGGAGCTCCTACAATGAGCAGTTCTTC	CASSLPGGSSYNEQFF